The clone carrying this T cell receptor (beta chain) was counted ten times or more. Its antigen is undetermined. These data are taken from a study of T cells in Graves' hyperthyroidism and ophthalmopathy. Study-level findings and limits: With a median lead of approximately six months before onset, the model predicted ophthalmopathy. The blood repertoire included most of the expanded thyroid clonotypes above 0.001. The authors' 13 V-J model separated ophthalmopathy from stable hyperthyroidism.

The authors took PBMCs from 8 to 10 ml fresh peripheral blood. Using RNA transcripts as the source, TCR beta CDR3 regions were amplified. When the TCR CDR3 underwent first-round RT-PCR, the HTBI primer set was used. TCRdb reprocessed the multiplex PCR reads via MiXCR and lists one record per CDR3 protein. The sample gives a few hundred thousand distinct CDR3 sequences, 12% to 15% of which show up once; roughly a fifth is in the top ten. Specimen: blood. The receptor was derived from a woman aged 55 to 70 with Graves' ophthalmopathy.

In DNA form, the CDR3 reads TGTGCCAGCAGTTCCCCTGTGGAGCAGTACTTC. Amino acid sequence: CASSSPVEQYF. The gene calls are TRBV28 and TRBJ2-7; D remains unclear. There are 11 residues in the CDR3. The V gene's germline CDR1 is MDHEN and CDR2 SYDVKM. Trimming stripped 4 bases from V and 7 bases from J, with 8 bases between.